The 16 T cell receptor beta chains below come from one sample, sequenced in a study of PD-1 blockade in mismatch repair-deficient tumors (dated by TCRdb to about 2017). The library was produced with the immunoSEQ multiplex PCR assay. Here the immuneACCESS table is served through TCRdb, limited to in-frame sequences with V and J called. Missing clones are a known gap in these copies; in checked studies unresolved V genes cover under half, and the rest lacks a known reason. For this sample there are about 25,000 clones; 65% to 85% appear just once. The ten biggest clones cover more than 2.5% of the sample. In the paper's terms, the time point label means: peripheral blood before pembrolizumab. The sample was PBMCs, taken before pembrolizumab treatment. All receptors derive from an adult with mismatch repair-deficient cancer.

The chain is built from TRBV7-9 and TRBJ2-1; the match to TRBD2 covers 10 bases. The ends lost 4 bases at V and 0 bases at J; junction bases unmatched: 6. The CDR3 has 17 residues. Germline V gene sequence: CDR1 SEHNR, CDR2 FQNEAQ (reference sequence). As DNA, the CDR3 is TGTGCCAGCAGCTACCCTCAGCGGGAGGGCTCCTACAATGAGCAGTTCTTC. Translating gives CASSYPQREGSYNEQFF.

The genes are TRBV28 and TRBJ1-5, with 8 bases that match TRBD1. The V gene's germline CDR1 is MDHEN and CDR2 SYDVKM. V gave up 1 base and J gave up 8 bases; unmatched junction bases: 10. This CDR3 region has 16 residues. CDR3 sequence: CASSLYAGGAGKPQHF. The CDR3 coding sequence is TGTGCCAGCAGTTTATACGCAGGGGGCGCGGGGAAGCCCCAGCATTTT.

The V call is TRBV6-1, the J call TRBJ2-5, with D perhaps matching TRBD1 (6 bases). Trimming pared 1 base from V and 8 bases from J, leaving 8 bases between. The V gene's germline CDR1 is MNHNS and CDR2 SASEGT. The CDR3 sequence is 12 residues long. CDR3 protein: CASSEVQGTQYF. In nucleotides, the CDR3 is TGTGCCAGCAGTGAAGTACAGGGAACCCAGTACTTC.

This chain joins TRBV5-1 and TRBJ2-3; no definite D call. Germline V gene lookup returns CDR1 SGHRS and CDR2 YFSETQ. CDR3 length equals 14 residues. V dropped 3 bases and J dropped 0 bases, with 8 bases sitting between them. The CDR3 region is CASSSATSTDTQYF. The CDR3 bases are TGCGCCAGCAGCTCTGCCACTAGCACAGATACGCAGTATTTT.

The CDR3 sequence: CASSAKGLAGGYRFF. CDR3 bases: TGTGCCAGCAGTGCAAAAGGACTAGCGGGAGGTTATCGGTTCTTC. The genes are TRBV6-1 and TRBJ2-1, with TRBD2 identical over 14 bases. The CDR3 contains 15 residues. The germline V gene has CDR1 MNHNS and CDR2 SASEGT. J was trimmed by 15 bases and V by 4 bases; bases with no gene match: 11.

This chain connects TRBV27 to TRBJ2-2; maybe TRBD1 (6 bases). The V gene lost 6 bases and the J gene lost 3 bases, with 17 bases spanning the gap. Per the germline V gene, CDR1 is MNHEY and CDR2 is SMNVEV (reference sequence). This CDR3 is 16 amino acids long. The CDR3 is CASSKLGGSDTGELFF. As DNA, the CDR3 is TGTGCCAGCAGCAAACTTGGGGGCAGCGACACCGGGGAGCTGTTTTTT.

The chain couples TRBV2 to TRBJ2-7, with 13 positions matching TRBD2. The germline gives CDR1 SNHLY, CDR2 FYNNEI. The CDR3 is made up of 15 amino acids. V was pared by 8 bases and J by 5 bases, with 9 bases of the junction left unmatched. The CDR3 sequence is CASAEGTSGVDEQYF. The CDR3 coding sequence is TGTGCCAGCGCGGAGGGGACTAGCGGGGTCGACGAGCAGTACTTC.

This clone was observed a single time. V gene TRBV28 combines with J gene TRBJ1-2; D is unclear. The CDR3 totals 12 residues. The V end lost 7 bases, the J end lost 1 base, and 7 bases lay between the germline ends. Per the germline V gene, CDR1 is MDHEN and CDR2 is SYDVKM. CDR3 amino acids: CASKRGNYGYTF. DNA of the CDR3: TGTGCCAGCAAGCGGGGTAACTATGGCTACACCTTC.

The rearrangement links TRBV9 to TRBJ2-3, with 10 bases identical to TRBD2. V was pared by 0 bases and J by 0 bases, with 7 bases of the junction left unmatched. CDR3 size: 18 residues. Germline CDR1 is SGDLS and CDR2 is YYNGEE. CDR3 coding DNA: TGTGCCAGCAGCGTAGGGACTAGCGGAGTCCCTAGCACAGATACGCAGTATTTT. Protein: CASSVGTSGVPSTDTQYF.

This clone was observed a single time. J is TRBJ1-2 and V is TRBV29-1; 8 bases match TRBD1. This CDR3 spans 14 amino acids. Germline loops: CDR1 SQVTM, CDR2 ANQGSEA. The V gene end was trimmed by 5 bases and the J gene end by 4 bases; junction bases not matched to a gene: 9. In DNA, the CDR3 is TGCAGCGTTTATGACAGGGGAATGATCTATGGCTACACCTTC. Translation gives CSVYDRGMIYGYTF.

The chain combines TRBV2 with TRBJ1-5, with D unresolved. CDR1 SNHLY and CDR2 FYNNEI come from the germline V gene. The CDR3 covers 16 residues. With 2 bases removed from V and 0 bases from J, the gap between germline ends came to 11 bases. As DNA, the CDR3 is TGTGCCAGCAGTGAAAACGTCAGATATAGCAATCAGCCCCAGCATTTT. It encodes CASSENVRYSNQPQHF.

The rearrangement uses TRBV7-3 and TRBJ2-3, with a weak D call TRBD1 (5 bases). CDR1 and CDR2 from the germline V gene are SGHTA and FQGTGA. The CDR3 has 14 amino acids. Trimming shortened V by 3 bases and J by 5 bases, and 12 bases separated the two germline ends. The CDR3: CASSLMIGEDTQYF. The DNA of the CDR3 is TGTGCCAGCAGCTTGATGATAGGGGAAGATACGCAGTATTTT. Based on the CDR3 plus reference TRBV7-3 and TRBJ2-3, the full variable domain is GAGVSQTPSNKVTEKGKYVELRCDPISGHTALYWYRQSLGQGPEFLIYFQGTGAADDSGLPNDRFFAVRPEGSVSTLKIQRTERGDSAVYLCASSLMIGEDTQYFGPGTRLTVL.

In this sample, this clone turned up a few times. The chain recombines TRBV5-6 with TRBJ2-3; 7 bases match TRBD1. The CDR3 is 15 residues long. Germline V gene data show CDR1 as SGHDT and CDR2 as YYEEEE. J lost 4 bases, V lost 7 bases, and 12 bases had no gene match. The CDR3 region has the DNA TGTGCCAGCTACCCCCTTCAGGGGGTGGCAGATACGCAGTATTTT. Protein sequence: CASYPLQGVADTQYF.

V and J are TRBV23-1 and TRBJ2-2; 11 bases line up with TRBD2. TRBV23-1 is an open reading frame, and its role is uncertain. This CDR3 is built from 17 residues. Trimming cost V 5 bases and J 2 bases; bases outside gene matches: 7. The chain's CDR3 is CASSMGSGRANTGELFF. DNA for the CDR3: TGCGCCAGCAGTATGGGTAGCGGGAGGGCAAACACCGGGGAGCTGTTTTTT.

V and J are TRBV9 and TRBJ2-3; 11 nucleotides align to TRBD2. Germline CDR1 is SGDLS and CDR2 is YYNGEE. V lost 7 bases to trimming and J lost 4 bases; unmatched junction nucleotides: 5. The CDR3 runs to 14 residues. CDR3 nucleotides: TGTGCCAGCTCCACTAGCGGGAGACCAGATACGCAGTATTTT. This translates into CASSTSGRPDTQYF.

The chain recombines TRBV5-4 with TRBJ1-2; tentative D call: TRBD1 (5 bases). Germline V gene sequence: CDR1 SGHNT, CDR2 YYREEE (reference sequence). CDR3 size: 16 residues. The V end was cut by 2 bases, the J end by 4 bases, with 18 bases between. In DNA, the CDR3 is TGTGCCAGCAGCTTTGGCTTGGGGCAGTCTGGCTATGGCTACACCTTC. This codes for CASSFGLGQSGYGYTF. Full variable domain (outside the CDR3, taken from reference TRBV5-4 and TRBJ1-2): ETGVTQSPTHLIKTRGQQVTLRCSSQSGHNTVSWYQQALGQGPQFIFQYYREEENGRGNFPPRFSGLQFPNYSSELNVNALELDDSALYLCASSFGLGQSGYGYTFGSGTRLTVV.